This T cell receptor beta chain was identified in a study of blood T cell repertoires in COVID-19. Study background: Acute and convalescent COVID-19 samples came from the United States, Italy and Spain. Sample material is recorded as cDNA or gDNA derived from T cells, B-cell-depleted T cells, or PBMCs.

J was trimmed by 6 bases and V by 5 bases; bases with no gene match: 5. The germline V gene encodes CDR1 SEHNR and CDR2 FQNEAQ (reference sequence). This CDR3 spans 14 amino acids. Per the study methods: The authors estimated nucleated cell counts from reference gene primer amplification. Here immunoSEQ multiplex PCR was the method, and the copy in TCRdb shows in-frame clones only, minus some. For V, J and clone size, that table is used; D and trimming come from the DNA. The repertoire holds roughly 200,000 clones, with around 84% as singletons. The chain uses TRBV7-9 and TRBJ2-3, with 10 positions matching TRBD2. The TCR was taken from a woman of 80 years or more with active or convalescent COVID-19. The sample taken for sequencing was peripheral blood. CDR3 sequence: CASSTSGAGDTQYF. The DNA of the CDR3 is TGTGCCAGCAGCACTAGCGGGGCAGGGGATACGCAGTATTTT.